This TCR beta chain appears in the sequencing data of a study of cytomegalovirus exposure and HLA in healthy donors. Regarding the study as a whole: For most TCR beta V segments, an earlier analysis put the productive rate at about 87% or about 30% of the time. Rare TCR sequences dominated, though some public TCRs recurred in many donors.

V was trimmed by 11 bases and J by 2 bases, leaving 16 bases between them. Germline CDR1 reads MDHEN; CDR2 reads SYDVKM. This CDR3 comprises 13 residues. Comment on this clone: Its specificity is unknown.

PCR primers comprised 60 Vbeta and 13 Jbeta primers. Repertoires were generated with immunoSEQ multiplex PCR, while TCRdb's copy carries only in-frame clones and drops some. In all, the sample yields 200,000 to 250,000 clones. This clonotype originated in a young woman in good health and CMV-seropositive. This sequence joins TRBV28 and TRBJ2-7; D not certain. The sample consisted of PBMCs. The CDR3 coding sequence is TGTGCCGTGGCTAGACTCGCCCCCTACGAGCAGTACTTC. Translation gives CAVARLAPYEQYF.